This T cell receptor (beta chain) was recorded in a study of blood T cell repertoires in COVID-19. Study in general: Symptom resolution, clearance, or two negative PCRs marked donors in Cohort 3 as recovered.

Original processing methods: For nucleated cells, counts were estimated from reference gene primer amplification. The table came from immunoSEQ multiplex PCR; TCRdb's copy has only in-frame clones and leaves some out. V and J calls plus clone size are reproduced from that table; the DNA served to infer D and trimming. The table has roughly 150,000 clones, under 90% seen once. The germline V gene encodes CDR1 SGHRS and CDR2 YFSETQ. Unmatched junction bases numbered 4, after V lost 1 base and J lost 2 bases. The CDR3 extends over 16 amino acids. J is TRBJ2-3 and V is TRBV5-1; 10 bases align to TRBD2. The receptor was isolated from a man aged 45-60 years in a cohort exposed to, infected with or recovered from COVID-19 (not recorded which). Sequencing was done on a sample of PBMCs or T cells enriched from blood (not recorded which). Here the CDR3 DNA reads TGCGCCAGCAGCTTGTCTAGCGGGAGTTACACAGATACGCAGTATTTT. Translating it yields CASSLSSGSYTDTQYF.